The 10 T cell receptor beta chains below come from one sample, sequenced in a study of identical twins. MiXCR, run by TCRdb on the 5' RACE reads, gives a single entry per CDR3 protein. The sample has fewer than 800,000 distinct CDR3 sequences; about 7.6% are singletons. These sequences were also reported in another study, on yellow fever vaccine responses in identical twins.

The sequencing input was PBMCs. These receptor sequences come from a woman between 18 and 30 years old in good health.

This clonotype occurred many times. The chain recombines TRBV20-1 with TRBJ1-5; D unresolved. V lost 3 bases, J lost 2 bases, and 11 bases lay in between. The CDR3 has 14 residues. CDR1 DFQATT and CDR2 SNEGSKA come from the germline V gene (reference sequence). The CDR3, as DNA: TGCAGTGCTAGCGTTTCCGACCGCAATCAGCCCCAGCATTTT. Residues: CSASVSDRNQPQHF.

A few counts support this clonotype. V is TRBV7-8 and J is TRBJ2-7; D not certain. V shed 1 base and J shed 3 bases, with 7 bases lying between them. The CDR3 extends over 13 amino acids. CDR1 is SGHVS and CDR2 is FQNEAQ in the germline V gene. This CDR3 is CASSLVVDYEQYF. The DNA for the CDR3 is TGTGCCAGCAGCTTAGTAGTCGACTACGAGCAGTACTTC.

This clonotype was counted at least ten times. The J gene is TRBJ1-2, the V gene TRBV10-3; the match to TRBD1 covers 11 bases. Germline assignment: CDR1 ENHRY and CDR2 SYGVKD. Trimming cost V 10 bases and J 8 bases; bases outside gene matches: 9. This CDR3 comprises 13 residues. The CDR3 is CATVGQGAGGYTF. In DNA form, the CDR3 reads TGTGCCACCGTCGGACAGGGGGCGGGAGGCTACACCTTC.

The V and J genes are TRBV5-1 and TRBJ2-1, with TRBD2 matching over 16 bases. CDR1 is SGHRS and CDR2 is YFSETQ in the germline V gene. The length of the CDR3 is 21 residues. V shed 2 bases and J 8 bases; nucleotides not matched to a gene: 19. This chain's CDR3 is CASSFGQGVSSGTSGRDEQFF. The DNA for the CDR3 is TGCGCCAGCAGCTTCGGACAGGGGGTGTCTTCCGGGACTAGCGGGAGGGATGAGCAGTTCTTC.

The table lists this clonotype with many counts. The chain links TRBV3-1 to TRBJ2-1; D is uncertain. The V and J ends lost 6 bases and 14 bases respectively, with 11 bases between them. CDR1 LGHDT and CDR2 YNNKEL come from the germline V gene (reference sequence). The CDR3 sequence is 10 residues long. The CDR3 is CASRAGGKFF. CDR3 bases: TGTGCCAGCAGAGCTGGTGGGAAGTTCTTC.

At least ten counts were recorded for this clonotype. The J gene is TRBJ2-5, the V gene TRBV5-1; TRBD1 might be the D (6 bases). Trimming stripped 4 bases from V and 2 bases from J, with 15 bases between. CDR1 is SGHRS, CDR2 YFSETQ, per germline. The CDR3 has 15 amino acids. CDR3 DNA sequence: TGCGCCAGCAGCCCAACTGGGACATTACAAGAGACCCAGTACTTC. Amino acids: CASSPTGTLQETQYF.

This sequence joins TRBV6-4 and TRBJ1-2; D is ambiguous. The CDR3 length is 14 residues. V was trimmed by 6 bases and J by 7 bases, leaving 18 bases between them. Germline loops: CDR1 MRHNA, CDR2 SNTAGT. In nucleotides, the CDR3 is TGTGCCAGCAGGACACAGAGCACCTTCGGTGGCTACACCTTC. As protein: CASRTQSTFGGYTF.

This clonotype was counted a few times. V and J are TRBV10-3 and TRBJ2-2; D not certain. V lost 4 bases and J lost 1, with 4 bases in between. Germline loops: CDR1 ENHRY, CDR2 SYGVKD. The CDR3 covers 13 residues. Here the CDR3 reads CAISVENTGELFF. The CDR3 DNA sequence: TGTGCCATCAGTGTGGAGAACACCGGGGAGCTGTTTTTT.

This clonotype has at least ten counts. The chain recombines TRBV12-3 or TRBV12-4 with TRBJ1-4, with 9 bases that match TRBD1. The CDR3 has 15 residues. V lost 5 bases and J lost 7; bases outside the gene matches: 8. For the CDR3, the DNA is TGTGCCAGCAGTCAGGGACAGGGCGCTGGTGAAAAACTGTTTTTT. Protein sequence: CASSQGQGAGEKLFF.

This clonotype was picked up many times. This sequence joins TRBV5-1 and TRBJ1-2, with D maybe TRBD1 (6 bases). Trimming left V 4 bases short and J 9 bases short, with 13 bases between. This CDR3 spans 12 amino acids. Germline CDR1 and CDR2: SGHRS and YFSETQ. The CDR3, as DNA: TGCGCCAGCAGCGATAACAGGGCTAGCTACACCTTC. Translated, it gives CASSDNRASYTF.